Detailed here is one T cell receptor (beta chain). The junction had 13 bases not matched to a gene; V was cut back by 6 bases and J by 4 bases. From germline, CDR1 is SGHTS and CDR2 YDEGEE. The length of the CDR3 is 17 residues. The data were taken from a study of blood T cell repertoires in COVID-19. Authors' analysis steps: Reference gene primer amplification in the assay estimated nucleated cell counts. Sequencing was performed with immunoSEQ multiplex PCR; in TCRdb, only in-frame clones are kept and a portion is missing. V and J calls and clone size are copied from that table; D and trimming were computed from the DNA. Found here are roughly 87,000 clones, over 75% of them singletons; the top ten hold more than 2%.

The specimen sequenced was peripheral blood. The rearrangement joins TRBV5-8 to TRBJ2-5, with 12 bases fitting TRBD1. The TCR comes from a woman in her 70s with acute or convalescent COVID-19. The CDR3 nucleotides are TGTGCCAGCAACCCCGTACTGGGGACAGGGGGCGGAGAGACCCAGTACTTC. As protein: CASNPVLGTGGGETQYF.